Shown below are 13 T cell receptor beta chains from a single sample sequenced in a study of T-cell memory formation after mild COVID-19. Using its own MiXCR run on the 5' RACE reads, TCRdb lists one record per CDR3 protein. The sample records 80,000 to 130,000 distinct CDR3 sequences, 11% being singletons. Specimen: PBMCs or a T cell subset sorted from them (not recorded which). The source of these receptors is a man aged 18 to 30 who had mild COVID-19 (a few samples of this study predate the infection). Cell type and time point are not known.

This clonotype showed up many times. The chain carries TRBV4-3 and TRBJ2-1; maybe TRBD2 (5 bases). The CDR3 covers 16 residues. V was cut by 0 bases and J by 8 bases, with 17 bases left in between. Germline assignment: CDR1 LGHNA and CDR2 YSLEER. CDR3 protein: CASSQDGGLATHEQFF. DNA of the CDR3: TGCGCCAGCAGCCAAGATGGAGGCCTAGCCACCCATGAGCAGTTCTTC.

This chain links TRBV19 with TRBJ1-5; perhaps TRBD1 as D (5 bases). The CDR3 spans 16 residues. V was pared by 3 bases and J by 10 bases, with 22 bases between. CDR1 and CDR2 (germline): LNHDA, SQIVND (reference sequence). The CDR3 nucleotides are TGTGCCAGTAGTATTGTTCCAGGGTGGTGTTGTAAACCCCAGCATTTT. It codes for CASSIVPGWCCKPQHF.

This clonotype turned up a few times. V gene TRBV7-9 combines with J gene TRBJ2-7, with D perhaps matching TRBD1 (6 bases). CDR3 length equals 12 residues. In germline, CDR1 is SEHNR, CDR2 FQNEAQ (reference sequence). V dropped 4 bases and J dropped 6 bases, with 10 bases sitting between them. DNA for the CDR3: TGTGCCAGCAGCTATGGGACATTCGAGCAGTACGTC. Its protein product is CASSYGTFEQYV.

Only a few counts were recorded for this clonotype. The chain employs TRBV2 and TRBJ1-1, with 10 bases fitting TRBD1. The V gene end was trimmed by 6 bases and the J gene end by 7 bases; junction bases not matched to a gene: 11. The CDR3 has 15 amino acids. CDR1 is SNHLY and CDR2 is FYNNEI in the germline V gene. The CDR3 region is CASRTTGGPRFEAFF. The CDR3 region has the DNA TGTGCCAGCAGGACGACAGGGGGCCCCAGGTTTGAAGCTTTCTTT. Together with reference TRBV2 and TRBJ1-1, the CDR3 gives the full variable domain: EPEVTQTPSHQVTQMGQEVILRCVPISNHLYFYWYRQILGQKVEFLVSFYNNEISEKSEIFDDQFSVERPDGSNFTLKIRSTKLEDSAMYFCASRTTGGPRFEAFFGQGTRLTVV.

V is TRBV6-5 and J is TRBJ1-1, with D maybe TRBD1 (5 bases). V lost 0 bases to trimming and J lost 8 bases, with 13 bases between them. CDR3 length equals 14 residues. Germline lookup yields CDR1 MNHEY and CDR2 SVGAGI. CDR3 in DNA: TGTGCCAGCAGTTACTCCTCCGGGACGGGAGAAGCTTTCTTT. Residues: CASSYSSGTGEAFF.

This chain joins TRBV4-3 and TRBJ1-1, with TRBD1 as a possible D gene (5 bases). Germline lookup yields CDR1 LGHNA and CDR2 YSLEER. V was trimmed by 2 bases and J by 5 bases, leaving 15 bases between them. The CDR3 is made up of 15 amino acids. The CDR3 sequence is CASSQWRGSGTEAFF. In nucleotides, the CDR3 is TGCGCCAGCAGCCAATGGCGGGGCTCCGGGACTGAAGCTTTCTTT.

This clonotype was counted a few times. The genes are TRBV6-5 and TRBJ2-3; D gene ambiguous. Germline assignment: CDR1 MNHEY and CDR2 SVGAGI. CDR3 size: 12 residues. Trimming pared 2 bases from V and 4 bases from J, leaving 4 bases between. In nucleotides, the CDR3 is TGTGCCAGCAGTTACGGGTCAGATACGCAGTATTTT. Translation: CASSYGSDTQYF.

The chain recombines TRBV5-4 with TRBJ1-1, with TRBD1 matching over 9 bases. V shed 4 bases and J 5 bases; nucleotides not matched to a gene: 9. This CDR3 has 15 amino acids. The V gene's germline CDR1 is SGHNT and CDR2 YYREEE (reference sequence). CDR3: CASSPGGTGRTEAFF. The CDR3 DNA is TGTGCCAGCAGCCCGGGGGGGACAGGGCGGACTGAAGCTTTCTTT.

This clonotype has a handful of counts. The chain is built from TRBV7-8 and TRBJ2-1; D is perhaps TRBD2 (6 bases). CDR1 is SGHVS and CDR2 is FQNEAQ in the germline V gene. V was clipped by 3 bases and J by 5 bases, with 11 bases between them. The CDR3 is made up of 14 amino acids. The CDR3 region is CASSLGGGDNEQFF. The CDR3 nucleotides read TGTGCCAGCAGCTTGGGCGGAGGGGACAATGAGCAGTTCTTC.

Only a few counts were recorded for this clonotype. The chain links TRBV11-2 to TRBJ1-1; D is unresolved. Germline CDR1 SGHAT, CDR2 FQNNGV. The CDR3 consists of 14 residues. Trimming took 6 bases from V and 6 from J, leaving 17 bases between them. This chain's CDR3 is CASRYWTDLAEAFF. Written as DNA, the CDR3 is TGTGCCAGCAGGTATTGGACGGACCTCGCTGAAGCTTTCTTT.

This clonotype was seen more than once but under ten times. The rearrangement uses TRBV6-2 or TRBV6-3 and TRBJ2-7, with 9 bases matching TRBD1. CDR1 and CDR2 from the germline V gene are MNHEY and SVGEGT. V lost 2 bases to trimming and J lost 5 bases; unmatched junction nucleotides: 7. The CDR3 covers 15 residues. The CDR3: CASSYTETGGNEQYV. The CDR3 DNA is TGTGCCAGCAGTTACACCGAGACAGGGGGGAACGAGCAGTACGTC.

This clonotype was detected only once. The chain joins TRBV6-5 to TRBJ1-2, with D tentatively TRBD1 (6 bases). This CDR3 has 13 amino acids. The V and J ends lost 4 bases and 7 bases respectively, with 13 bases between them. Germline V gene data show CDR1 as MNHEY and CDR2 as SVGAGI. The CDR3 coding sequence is TGTGCCAGCAGTTGGACAGAGGATTCTGGCTACACCTTC. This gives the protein CASSWTEDSGYTF.

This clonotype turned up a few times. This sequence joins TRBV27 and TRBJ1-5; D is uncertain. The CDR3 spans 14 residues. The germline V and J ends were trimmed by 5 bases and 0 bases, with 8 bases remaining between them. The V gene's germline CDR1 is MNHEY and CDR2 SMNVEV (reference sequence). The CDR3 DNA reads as TGTGCCAGCAGTGCCCTGAGTAGCAATCAGCCCCAGCATTTT. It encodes CASSALSSNQPQHF.